Listed below are T cell receptor beta chains from one sample, sequenced in a study of blood T cell repertoires in COVID-19. The table came from immunoSEQ multiplex PCR; TCRdb's copy has only in-frame clones and leaves some out. In the table there are around 120,000 clones, around four fifths of which are singletons. Input material: peripheral blood. The source is a man aged 25-45 years with acute or convalescent COVID-19. CDR3s include the opening cysteine and the closing phenylalanine or tryptophan. D genes are given only for firm matches. For some rows the clone size is stated as once, few or many, or as a class when expanded; others skip it.

J	V	size	D	DNA	CDR3
TRBJ2-3	TRBV9	-	TRBD1	TGTGCCAGCAGCACCCACCCTCGACAGGGGGCCACAGATACGCAGTATTTT	CASSTHPRQGATDTQYF
TRBJ2-5	TRBV7-7	-	TRBD1	TGTGCTAGCAGCCTGGGACAGGGGGCTAGAGAGACCCAGTACTTC	CASSLGQGARETQYF
TRBJ2-2	TRBV3-1/TRBV3-2	-	TRBD2	TGTGCCAGCAGCCCTAGCGGAGGGTACACCGGGGAGCTGTTTTTT	CASSPSGGYTGELFF
TRBJ2-3	TRBV29-1	-	-	TGCAGCGTTGAGGCGCGGGGTCGTATCACAGATACGCAGTATTTT	CSVEARGRITDTQYF
TRBJ2-5	TRBV5-1	-	TRBD2	TGCGCCAGCAGCTTGGCAACTAGCGGTCAAGAGACCCAGTACTTC	CASSLATSGQETQYF
TRBJ1-1	TRBV7-9	-	TRBD1	TGTGCCAGCAGCCCGGAGGACAGGAGGAATGAAGCTTTCTTT	CASSPEDRRNEAFF
TRBJ1-3	TRBV7-6	-	-	TGTGCCAGCAGCTTAACACAGGGCGCGAACACCATATATTTT	CASSLTQGANTIYF
TRBJ2-2	TRBV5-4	-	TRBD2	TGTGCCAGCAGCTCGGGAGGCCCCGGGGAGCTGTTTTTT	CASSSGGPGELFF
TRBJ2-5	TRBV5-1	-	TRBD2	TGCGCCAGCAGCTTGTCGGTAGCGGGGGGGTACCAAGAGACCCAGTACTTC	CASSLSVAGGYQETQYF
TRBJ2-3	TRBV7-2	few	-	TGTGCCAGCAGCAAAAAAACTGGCACAGATACGCAGTATTTT	CASSKKTGTDTQYF
TRBJ2-2	TRBV7-3	-	-	TGTGCCAGCAGCTTAGGTAGCACCGGGGAGCTGTTTTTT	CASSLGSTGELFF
TRBJ2-1	TRBV28	-	-	TGTGCCAGCAGGCGCCGCGTGGGCGACAATGAGCAGTTCTTC	CASRRRVGDNEQFF
TRBJ1-5	TRBV23-1	-	TRBD1	TGCGCCAGCAGTCAATCGATATCCAGGGGGATGTCGAGCAATCAGCCCCAGCATTTT	CASSQSISRGMSSNQPQHF
TRBJ1-2	TRBV6-5	few	TRBD1	TGTGCCAGCAGTTTTTCAGGGGGCCCTAACTATGGCTACACCTTC	CASSFSGGPNYGYTF
TRBJ2-2	TRBV10-1	-	TRBD1	TGCGCCAGCAGCGGGACAGGGAACACCGGGGAGCTGTTTTTT	CASSGTGNTGELFF
TRBJ2-4	TRBV6-6	-	-	TGTGCCAGCAGACTCACCGTGCTGGACATTCAGTACTTC	CASRLTVLDIQYF
TRBJ2-5	TRBV11-2	-	-	TGTGCCAGTCTTCAACGGCGAGGTTTGGCAGAGACCCAGTACTTC	CASLQRRGLAETQYF
TRBJ2-3	TRBV11-2	many	-	TGTGCCAGCAGCTTAGACGTTTTCGGAGACACAGATACGCAGTATTTT	CASSLDVFGDTDTQYF
TRBJ1-2	TRBV3-1/TRBV3-2	-	-	TGTGCCAGCAGCCAAGTGGTCGGGGACTATGGCTACACCTTC	CASSQVVGDYGYTF
TRBJ2-2	TRBV30	once	-	TGTGCCGGAAACTCCGGGACAATCACCGGGGAGCTGTTTTTT	CAGNSGTITGELFF
TRBJ2-2	TRBV3-1/TRBV3-2	-	TRBD2	TGTGCCAGCAGCCAAGAGGAAGCGGGGGGCCAGACGCGGCGTACCGGGGAGCTGTTTTTT	CASSQEEAGGQTRRTGELFF
TRBJ1-2	TRBV3-1/TRBV3-2	-	-	TGTGCCAGCAGCCCCGGGATGGGCTATGGCTACACCTTC	CASSPGMGYGYTF
TRBJ1-1	TRBV6-5	-	-	TGTGCCAGCTACACCCGCGGGGCCAGCACTGAAGCTTTCTTT	CASYTRGASTEAFF
TRBJ2-1	TRBV5-1	-	TRBD2	TGCGCCAGCAGCTTGGATTGGCGGGAGGCCGGGCTCCACAATGAGCAGTTCTTC	CASSLDWREAGLHNEQFF
TRBJ1-1	TRBV5-5	once	TRBD1	TGTGCCAGCAGCTTGGAGGGACAGGGGATCGATGAAGCTTTCTTT	CASSLEGQGIDEAFF
TRBJ2-6	TRBV10-3	-	-	TGTGCCATCAGAGGGACTGACGTCTCTGGGGCCAACGTCCTGACTTTC	CAIRGTDVSGANVLTF
TRBJ2-3	TRBV6-5	-	TRBD1	TGTGCCAGCAGGTCGGGACAGGGGACCACAGATACGCAGTATTTT	CASRSGQGTTDTQYF
TRBJ1-2	TRBV10-2	once	TRBD1	TGCGCCACTGGGACAGCCGTAAACTATGGCTACACCTTC	CATGTAVNYGYTF
TRBJ2-6	TRBV19	-	TRBD1	TGTGCCAGTAGTTTCCCGGCGGGACAGGCAATCTCTGGGGCCAACGTCCTGACTTTC	CASSFPAGQAISGANVLTF
TRBJ1-1	TRBV5-1	few	-	TGCGCCAGCAGCCCGGGAGACACCTACACTGAAGCTTTCTTT	CASSPGDTYTEAFF
TRBJ2-5	TRBV7-9	-	TRBD1	TGTGCCAGCAGCCAAAAGGACAGGCCCCGGACCCAGTACTTC	CASSQKDRPRTQYF
TRBJ1-6	TRBV6-1	-	-	TGTGCCAGCAGTGAGGACACTTTCCAATTATCCCTCCACTTT	CASSEDTFQLSLHF
TRBJ2-1	TRBV2	-	TRBD2	TGTGCCAGCAGACAAGCGGGGGGGCCCTACAATGAGCAGTTCTTC	CASRQAGGPYNEQFF
TRBJ2-1	TRBV11-2	-	TRBD2	TGTGCCAGCAGGGGACTAGCGGGGGACCATTACCGCAATGAGCAGTTCTTC	CASRGLAGDHYRNEQFF
TRBJ2-7	TRBV11-2	-	TRBD2	TGTGCCAGCAGCGGAGCGGGGCGAGCCTACGAGCAGTACTTC	CASSGAGRAYEQYF
TRBJ2-7	TRBV7-8	-	TRBD1	TGTGCCAGCAGCTTAATATCGGAGGACAGGGGGCGTATGCAGTACTTC	CASSLISEDRGRMQYF
TRBJ1-4	TRBV6-5	-	TRBD1	TGTGCCAGCAGCGCAGGGGGAAGCCTGGAAAAACTGTTTTTT	CASSAGGSLEKLFF
TRBJ1-1	TRBV5-4	once	-	TGTGCCAGCAGCTTGGAGGGGGGGGTGAACACTGAAGCTTTCTTT	CASSLEGGVNTEAFF